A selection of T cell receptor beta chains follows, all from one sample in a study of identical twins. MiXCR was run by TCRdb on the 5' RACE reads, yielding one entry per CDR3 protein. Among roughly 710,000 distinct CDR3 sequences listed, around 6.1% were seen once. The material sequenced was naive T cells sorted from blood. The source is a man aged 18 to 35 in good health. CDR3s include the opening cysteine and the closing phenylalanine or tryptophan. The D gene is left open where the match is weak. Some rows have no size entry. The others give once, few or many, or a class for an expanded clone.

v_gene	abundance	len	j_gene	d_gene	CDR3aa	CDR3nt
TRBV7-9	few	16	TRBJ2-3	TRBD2	CASSLGGLVGADTQYF	TGTGCCAGCAGCTTAGGCGGACTAGTCGGTGCAGATACGCAGTATTTT
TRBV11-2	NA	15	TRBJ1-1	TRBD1	CASSPDRVWAPEAFF	TGTGCCAGCAGCCCGGACAGGGTTTGGGCCCCTGAAGCTTTCTTT
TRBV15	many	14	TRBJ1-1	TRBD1	CATSRDRGQGIAFF	TGTGCCACCAGCAGAGATAGGGGACAGGGAATCGCTTTCTTT
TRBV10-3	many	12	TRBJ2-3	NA	CAISGTEDTQYF	TGTGCCATCAGTGGGACAGAAGATACGCAGTATTTT
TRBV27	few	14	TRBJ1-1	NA	CASRKGPMNTEAFF	TGTGCCAGCAGGAAGGGTCCAATGAACACTGAAGCTTTCTTT
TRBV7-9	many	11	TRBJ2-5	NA	CASSYLPTQYF	TGTGCCAGCAGCTACTTACCAACCCAGTACTTC
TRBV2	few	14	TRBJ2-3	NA	CASRPRGMGDTQYF	TGTGCCAGCAGGCCGCGCGGGATGGGAGATACGCAGTATTTT
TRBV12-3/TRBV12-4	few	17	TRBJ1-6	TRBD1	CASSFRDRVTYNSPLHF	TGTGCCAGCAGTTTCCGGGACAGGGTGACCTATAATTCACCCCTCCACTTT
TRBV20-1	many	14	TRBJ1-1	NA	CSARDGTTWTEAFF	TGCAGTGCTAGAGACGGGACGACGTGGACTGAAGCTTTCTTT
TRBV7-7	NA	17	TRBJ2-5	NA	CASSLSGLARNLETQYF	TGTGCCAGCAGCTTATCGGGCCTAGCTCGTAATCTTGAGACCCAGTACTTC
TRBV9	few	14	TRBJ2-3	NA	CASSPDKSTDTQYF	TGTGCCAGCAGCCCCGACAAAAGCACAGATACGCAGTATTTT
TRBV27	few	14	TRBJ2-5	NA	CASSVTGPQETQYF	TGTGCCAGCAGTGTGACAGGTCCGCAAGAGACCCAGTACTTC
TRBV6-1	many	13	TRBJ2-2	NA	CASSELWFGELFF	TGTGCCAGCAGTGAATTATGGTTCGGGGAGCTGTTTTTT
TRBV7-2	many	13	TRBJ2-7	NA	CASSLGEFYEQYF	TGTGCCAGCAGCTTAGGAGAGTTCTACGAGCAGTACTTC
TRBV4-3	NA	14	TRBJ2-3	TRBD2	CASSQGGRGDTQYF	TGCGCCAGCAGCCAAGGTGGGAGGGGTGATACGCAGTATTTT
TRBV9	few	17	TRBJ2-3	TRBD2	CASSAYTGLAGTDTQYF	TGTGCCAGCAGCGCATATACGGGACTAGCGGGGACAGATACGCAGTATTTT
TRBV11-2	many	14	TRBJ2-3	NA	CASSLDRWSDTQYF	TGTGCCAGCAGCTTAGACCGCTGGTCAGATACGCAGTATTTT
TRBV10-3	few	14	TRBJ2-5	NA	CAISEWRQQETQYF	TGTGCCATCAGTGAGTGGCGACAGCAAGAGACCCAGTACTTC
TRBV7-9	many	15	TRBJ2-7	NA	CASSLAGRQMGEQYF	TGTGCCAGCAGCTTAGCGGGACGTCAGATGGGCGAGCAGTACTTC
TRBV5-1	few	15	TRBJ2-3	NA	CASSWQGYSTDTQYF	TGCGCCAGCAGCTGGCAGGGTTACAGCACAGATACGCAGTATTTT
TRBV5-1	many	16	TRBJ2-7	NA	CASSSLPQTGDYEQYF	TGCGCCAGCAGCTCCCTTCCACAGACAGGTGACTACGAGCAGTACTTC
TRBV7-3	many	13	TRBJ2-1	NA	CASSSGLGGEQFF	TGTGCCAGCAGCTCCGGATTGGGCGGTGAGCAGTTCTTC